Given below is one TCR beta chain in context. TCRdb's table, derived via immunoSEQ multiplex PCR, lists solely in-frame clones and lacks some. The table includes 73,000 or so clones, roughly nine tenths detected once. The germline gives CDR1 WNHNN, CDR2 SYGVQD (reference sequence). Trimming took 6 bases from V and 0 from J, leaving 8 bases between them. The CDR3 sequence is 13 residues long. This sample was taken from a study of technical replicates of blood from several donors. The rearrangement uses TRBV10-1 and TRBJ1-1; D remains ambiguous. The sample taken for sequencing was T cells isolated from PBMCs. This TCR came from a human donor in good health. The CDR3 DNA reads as TGCGCCAGCAGGAAAAGCATGAACACTGAAGCTTTCTTT. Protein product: CASRKSMNTEAFF.